These 23 T cell receptor beta chains came from one sample sequenced in a study of shared clonotypes between healthy human individuals. Naive CD8 cells comprised CD45RO-negative, CCR7-positively selected cells, excluding terminally differentiated effector memory CD45RA+ cells. Assay used: immunoSEQ multiplex PCR; TCRdb lists only in-frame clones, some missing. The data hold millions of clones, with approximately 94% observed a single time. The sample was naive CD8+ T cells sorted from blood. These receptors were obtained from a man aged 18 to 35 in good health.

This rearrangement joins TRBV9 to TRBJ1-3, with TRBD1 identical over 11 bases. The V gene's germline CDR1 is SGDLS and CDR2 YYNGEE. CDR3 size: 16 residues. V shed 3 bases and J 2 bases; nucleotides not matched to a gene: 4. In DNA, the CDR3 is TGTGCCAGCAGCGCCGGACAGGGGGCGGCTGGAAACACCATATATTTT. Residues: CASSAGQGAAGNTIYF.

J is TRBJ1-2 and V is TRBV5-4; the match to TRBD1 covers 7 bases. J gave up 1 base and V 0 bases, and 9 bases lay outside the gene matches. CDR1 is SGHNT and CDR2 is YYREEE in the germline V gene (reference sequence). There are 17 residues in the CDR3. CDR3 coding DNA: TGTGCCAGCAGCTTGGAGAGGGGGCTAGAGGGTAACTATGGCTACACCTTC. Protein: CASSLERGLEGNYGYTF.

Concerning this clone itself: The sample has other DNA sequences that encode this CDR3 too. The J gene is TRBJ2-3, the V gene TRBV9, with 9 bases fitting TRBD2. The CDR3 is 15 amino acids. Germline V lookup: CDR1 SGDLS, CDR2 YYNGEE. V lost 4 bases, J lost 0 bases, and 3 bases stayed unmatched. CDR3 protein: CASSLGTSSTDTQYF. Written as DNA, the CDR3 is TGTGCCAGCAGCCTTGGGACTAGCAGCACAGATACGCAGTATTTT.

The V and J genes are TRBV7-9 and TRBJ1-2, with D maybe TRBD1 (5 bases). The CDR3 runs 12 residues. Germline CDR1 reads SEHNR; CDR2 reads FQNEAQ (reference sequence). V gave up 5 bases and J gave up 7 bases, with 11 bases separating them. The DNA for the CDR3 is TGTGCCAGCAGCCCCGGGACCGTTGGCTACACCTTC. The encoded protein is CASSPGTVGYTF.

The chain is built from TRBV7-2 and TRBJ2-1, with 9 positions matching TRBD2. The J segment lost 2 bases and the V segment lost 4 bases, leaving 15 bases of the junction unmatched. The CDR3 covers 19 residues. Germline V gene data show CDR1 as SGHTA and CDR2 as FQGNSA. CDR3 nucleotides: TGTGCCAGCAGCTGGGGTGGGCTAGCGGGAACGGGGGCCTACAATGAGCAGTTCTTC. Translated: CASSWGGLAGTGAYNEQFF.

The chain carries TRBV4-1 and TRBJ1-2; 7 positions agree with TRBD1. With 0 bases clipped from V and 8 bases from J, the junction kept 15 bases outside the gene matches. This CDR3 has 17 residues. Germline CDR1 reads MGHRA; CDR2 reads YSYEKL. CDR3 sequence: CASSQDGETGNFWGYTF. CDR3 sequence (DNA): TGCGCCAGCAGCCAAGACGGAGAGACAGGGAATTTCTGGGGCTACACCTTC.

The table lists this clone with a count of one. The chain links TRBV27 to TRBJ1-4; tentatively, D is TRBD1 (5 bases). The CDR3 contains 12 residues. Trimming took off 6 bases at V and 10 bases at J, with 12 bases between the two ends. CDR1 and CDR2 (germline): MNHEY, SMNVEV (reference sequence). In nucleotides, the CDR3 is TGTGCCAGCAGGGAGTCCGGGACAAAACTGTTTTTT. This codes for CASRESGTKLFF.

This clone was recorded once. V usage is TRBV21-1 and J usage is TRBJ1-1; the table's D call, TRBD1, has no DNA check behind it. TRBV21-1 is reported as a pseudogene. This CDR3 spans 19 amino acids. CDR3 sequence (DNA): TGTGCCAGCAGCTTCACTACCCCGGGACAGGGTTTTGCGAATAAAGAAGCTTTCTTT. Translating gives CASSFTTPGQGFANKEAFF.

This chain links TRBV7-9 with TRBJ2-7; D is unclear. Germline loops: CDR1 SEHNR, CDR2 FQNEAQ (reference sequence). This CDR3 has 14 residues. Between the trimmed V and J ends, which lost 2 bases and 1 base, there was a span of 9 bases. CDR3 in DNA: TGTGCCAGCAGCTTATCCCCGGAGTCCTACGAGCAGTACTTC. It encodes CASSLSPESYEQYF.

This chain joins TRBV25-1 and TRBJ1-1; maybe TRBD1 (5 bases). Germline CDR1 and CDR2: MGHDK and SYGVNS. V was pared by 6 bases and J by 3 bases, with 14 bases between. CDR3 size: 14 residues. The CDR3 is CASSPWGGDTEAFF. In DNA, the CDR3 is TGTGCCAGCAGCCCATGGGGGGGGGACACTGAAGCTTTCTTT. Filled out from reference TRBV25-1 and TRBJ1-1, the complete variable domain reads EADIYQTPRYLVIGTGKKITLECSQTMGHDKMYWYQQDPGMELHLIHYSYGVNSTEKGDLSSESTVSRIRTEHFPLTLESARPSHTSQYLCASSPWGGDTEAFFGQGTRLTVV.

Note on this clone: At the DNA level, this CDR3 is encoded by other sequences in the same sample as well. The chain joins TRBV6-5 to TRBJ1-4; TRBD1 is a possible D gene (6 bases). Looked up from germline, CDR1 is MNHEY and CDR2 is SVGAGI. The CDR3 consists of 16 residues. The V end was cut by 2 bases, the J end by 4 bases, with 14 bases between. Here the CDR3 reads CASSYGGPGINEKLFF. In nucleotides, the CDR3 is TGTGCCAGCAGTTACGGGGGGCCGGGGATTAATGAAAAACTGTTTTTT.

The V and J genes are TRBV4-1 and TRBJ1-1, with a possible D match to TRBD1 (5 bases). CDR3 length: 15 residues. Trimming stripped 2 bases from V and 3 bases from J, with 13 bases between. The germline gives CDR1 MGHRA, CDR2 YSYEKL. The CDR3 is CASSQRAGAYTEAFF. In DNA form, the CDR3 reads TGCGCCAGCAGCCAAAGGGCCGGGGCTTACACTGAAGCTTTCTTT.

V is TRBV4-1 and J is TRBJ2-3, with TRBD2 matching 7 bases. Germline-derived CDR1 and CDR2 are MGHRA and YSYEKL. The CDR3 is 16 residues long. V dropped 1 base and J dropped 1; count of bases not matched to a gene: 5. The DNA for the CDR3 is TGCGCCAGCAGCCAAGCCCTAGCGGTGGGCACAGATACGCAGTATTTT. Its translation is CASSQALAVGTDTQYF.

The gene calls are TRBV12-1 and TRBJ1-5; the table's D call of TRBD1 was not tested on the DNA. TRBV12-1 is given as a pseudogene. This CDR3 region has 15 residues. CDR3 loop: CASRRQGCPDQPQHF. The CDR3 region has the DNA TGTGCCAGCAGGAGACAGGGGTGCCCTGATCAGCCCCAGCATTTT.

V is TRBV9 and J is TRBJ1-4; D not resolved. V lost 0 bases to trimming and J lost 4 bases, with 4 bases between them. This CDR3 region has 13 residues. Germline CDR1 SGDLS, CDR2 YYNGEE. The CDR3 spells CASSVAVNEKLFF. Written as DNA, the CDR3 is TGTGCCAGCAGCGTAGCCGTTAATGAAAAACTGTTTTTT.

This chain joins TRBV9 and TRBJ2-1; D may match TRBD1 or TRBD2 (6 bases each). The CDR3 length is 17 residues. V was trimmed by 0 bases and J by 4 bases, leaving 17 bases between them. Germline lookup yields CDR1 SGDLS and CDR2 YYNGEE. The CDR3 bases are TGTGCCAGCAGCGTAGCGGGGGCAGGCTCCTTATACAATGAGCAGTTCTTC. It codes for CASSVAGAGSLYNEQFF.

The V call is TRBV7-2, the J call TRBJ2-2, with D perhaps TRBD1 (5 bases). CDR1 and CDR2 from the germline V gene are SGHTA and FQGNSA. This CDR3 contains 15 residues. Between the trimmed V and J ends, which lost 5 bases and 5 bases, there was a span of 15 bases. The CDR3 is CASSMDTLGTGELFF. CDR3 nucleotide sequence: TGTGCCAGCAGCATGGACACCCTGGGGACCGGGGAGCTGTTTTTT.

In regard to this clone: The identical CDR3 is also encoded by other nucleotide sequences in the sample. This chain links TRBV27 with TRBJ2-7; D is perhaps TRBD1 (7 bases). V lost 8 bases, J lost 0 bases, and 11 bases lay in between. The CDR3 extends over 13 amino acids. Germline CDR1 and CDR2: MNHEY and SMNVEV (reference sequence). The CDR3 nucleotides read TGTGCCAGCTCCAGGGGGGTCTCCTACGAGCAGTACTTC. It is translated as CASSRGVSYEQYF.

This sequence joins TRBV5-1 and TRBJ2-3; 11 bases align to TRBD2. The CDR3 sequence is 13 residues long. The trim removed 5 bases at V and 6 bases at J, leaving 2 bases unmatched. Germline V gives CDR1 SGHRS, CDR2 YFSETQ. CDR3 in DNA: TGCGCCAGCAGGACTAGCGGGATTGATACGCAGTATTTT. This sequence encodes CASRTSGIDTQYF.

The genes are TRBV28 and TRBJ2-5; 13 bases are shared with TRBD2. CDR1 is MDHEN and CDR2 is SYDVKM in the germline V gene. The CDR3 is 16 residues long. With 5 bases clipped from V and 3 bases from J, the junction kept 6 bases outside the gene matches. The CDR3 is CASSHGGLAGEETQYF. The CDR3 region has the DNA TGTGCCAGCAGTCACGGCGGACTAGCGGGGGAAGAGACCCAGTACTTC.

Notes on this clone: This sample also contains other DNA sequences that code for the same CDR3. This chain links TRBV7-9 with TRBJ1-2; a weak D match, TRBD1 (5 bases). The germline gives CDR1 SEHNR, CDR2 FQNEAQ (reference sequence). V shed 1 base and J shed 3 bases, with 12 bases lying between them. The CDR3 sequence is 15 residues long. The CDR3 nucleotides read TGTGCCAGCAGCTTAGGGGCAGGGTGGGACTATGGCTACACCTTC. Its protein is CASSLGAGWDYGYTF.

Remarks on this clone: At one end the junction does not follow the germline gene, possibly because of a read error. The rearrangement joins TRBV10-1 to TRBJ2-3, with TRBD2 matching 9 bases. CDR1 WNHNN and CDR2 SYGVQD come from the germline V gene (reference sequence). There are 17 residues in the CDR3. CDR3 sequence (DNA): TGCGCCACCAGTGCCGCCGGCGGCGGGAGGGCCAGAGATACGCAGTATTTT. This encodes CATSAAGGGRARDTQYF.

The chain couples TRBV10-1 to TRBJ2-5; D is uncertain. This CDR3 is built from 13 residues. V was trimmed by 1 base and J by 2 bases, leaving 5 bases between them. The germline CDR1 and CDR2 sequences are WNHNN and SYGVQD (reference sequence). The CDR3 DNA sequence: TGCGCCAGCAGTGAGTTGGGGCAAGAGACCCAGTACTTC. As protein: CASSELGQETQYF.